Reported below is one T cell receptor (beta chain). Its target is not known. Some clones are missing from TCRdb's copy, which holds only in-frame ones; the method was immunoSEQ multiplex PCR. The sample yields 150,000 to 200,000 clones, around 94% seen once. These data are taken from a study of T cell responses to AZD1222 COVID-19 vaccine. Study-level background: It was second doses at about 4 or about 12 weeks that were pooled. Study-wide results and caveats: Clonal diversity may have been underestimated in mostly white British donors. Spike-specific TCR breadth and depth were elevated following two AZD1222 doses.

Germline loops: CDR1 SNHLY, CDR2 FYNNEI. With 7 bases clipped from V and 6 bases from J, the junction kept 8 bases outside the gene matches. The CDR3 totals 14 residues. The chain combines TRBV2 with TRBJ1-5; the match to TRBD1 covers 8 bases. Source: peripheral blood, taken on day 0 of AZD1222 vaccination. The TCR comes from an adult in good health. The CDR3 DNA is TGTGCCAGCACGACAGGGGAGGTCGGTCAGCCCCAGCATTTT. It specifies CASTTGEVGQPQHF.